This T cell receptor (beta chain) originates from a study of blood T cell repertoires in COVID-19. Study background: Acute and convalescent COVID-19 specimens originated in the United States, Italy and Spain. PBMCs, B-cell-depleted T cells, or T cells provided the cDNA or gDNA that made up the material.

Per germline, CDR1 MGHRA and CDR2 YSYEKL. The CDR3 runs to 16 residues. V shed 0 bases, J shed 6 bases, and the junction held 10 bases outside the gene matches. As handled by the study authors: From reference gene primer amplification, estimates of nucleated cell counts were derived. Repertoires were generated with immunoSEQ multiplex PCR, while TCRdb's copy carries only in-frame clones and drops some. The V and J calls and clone size are taken from that table; D and trimming were inferred from the DNA. In the table there are around 250,000 clones, approximately 80% of which are singletons. This sequence was found in an elderly woman with acute or convalescent COVID-19. The sequencing input was peripheral blood. This sequence joins TRBV4-1 and TRBJ2-7, with TRBD2 identical over 8 bases. The CDR3 protein is CASSQDRLRGGLEQYF. CDR3 bases: TGCGCCAGCAGCCAAGATCGATTACGGGGGGGCCTCGAGCAGTACTTC.